These T cell receptor beta chains were read from a single sample in a study of T cell repertoires in cytomegalovirus infection. TCRdb called the reads again in MiXCR, with one record for every CDR3 protein. In the table there are roughly 120,000 distinct CDR3 sequences, more than 30% of which are singletons. No antigen has been assigned to these receptors. The material sequenced was CD8+ T cells from cultured PBMCs, taken from culture after CMV antigen stimulation. These receptor sequences come from a human donor in good health (CMV status not recorded). Some clones in this sample may be carry-over from other donors' samples. Each CDR3 is given with its conserved first and last residue. Fields, in order: V gene, clone size, D gene, J gene, CDR3 protein, CDR3 DNA. A D gene is named only where the DNA matches it firmly. Not every row has a clone size; where given, it reads once, few, many or a size class.

>TRBV2|.|.|TRBJ2-5
CASSDPFQETQYF
TGTGCCAGCAGTGACCCTTTTCAAGAGACCCAGTACTTC
>TRBV20-1|many|.|TRBJ1-1
CSARDPGMNTEAFF
TGCAGTGCTAGAGATCCAGGGATGAACACTGAAGCTTTCTTT
>TRBV7-9|few|TRBD1|TRBJ2-1
CASSSSRDRGRNEQFF
TGTGCCAGCAGCTCGAGCCGGGACAGGGGGCGAAATGAGCAGTTCTTC
>TRBV6-5|many|.|TRBJ1-6
CASSYSGPRSPLHF
TGTGCCAGCAGTTACTCAGGACCGAGGTCACCCCTCCACTTT
>TRBV7-9|.|.|TRBJ2-5
CASGIGQETQYF
TGTGCCAGCGGGATTGGGCAAGAGACCCAGTACTTC
>TRBV20-1|.|.|TRBJ1-5
CSASPGKGNQPQHF
TGCAGTGCTAGTCCCGGGAAGGGCAATCAGCCCCAGCATTTT
>TRBV12-3/TRBV12-4|.|TRBD1|TRBJ1-1
CASQGAGEAFF
TGTGCCAGCCAGGGGGCCGGGGAAGCTTTCTTT
>TRBV4-3|few|TRBD1|TRBJ2-3
CASSYGTATDTQYF
TGCGCCAGCAGCTACGGGACAGCCACAGATACGCAGTATTTT
>TRBV28|many|.|TRBJ2-3
CASSFSRGYTDTQYF
TGTGCCAGCAGTTTTAGCAGGGGCTACACAGATACGCAGTATTTT
>TRBV12-3/TRBV12-4|few|.|TRBJ2-5
CASSVRGQGETQYF
TGTGCCAGCAGTGTCCGGGGCCAAGGGGAGACCCAGTACTTC
>TRBV19|.|.|TRBJ1-5
CASSIWGGSNQPQHF
TGTGCCAGTAGTATTTGGGGAGGTAGCAATCAGCCCCAGCATTTT
>TRBV4-1|many|TRBD1|TRBJ1-6
CASSRTRTGNSPLHF
TGCGCCAGCAGCCGGACTCGGACAGGGAATTCACCCCTCCACTTT
>TRBV6-5|many|.|TRBJ1-4
CASRAQAPRFGTNEKLFF
TGTGCCAGCAGAGCACAGGCCCCCCGATTCGGAACTAATGAAAAACTGTTTTTT
>TRBV7-9|.|TRBD1|TRBJ1-2
CASSRSTGDYGYTF
TGTGCCAGCAGCCGATCTACAGGGGACTATGGCTACACCTTC
>TRBV7-8|few|TRBD2|TRBJ2-3
CASSFRLAGGLGDTQYF
TGTGCCAGCAGCTTTAGGCTAGCGGGGGGGCTTGGAGATACGCAGTATTTT
>TRBV2|few|TRBD1|TRBJ1-2
CASSTVTGAGGYTF
TGTGCCAGCAGCACCGTCACAGGGGCGGGCGGCTACACCTTC
>TRBV7-2|many|.|TRBJ2-7
CASSSGMGTGYEQYF
TGTGCCAGCAGCTCCGGCATGGGAACCGGCTACGAGCAGTACTTC
>TRBV28|few|TRBD1|TRBJ1-5
CASSFLDRGSNQPQHF
TGTGCCAGCAGTTTCCTTGACAGGGGAAGCAATCAGCCCCAGCATTTT
>TRBV7-6|few|TRBD1|TRBJ2-7
CASSSGQGVYDEQYF
TGTGCCAGCAGCTCGGGGCAGGGGGTATACGACGAGCAGTACTTC
>TRBV29-1|.|.|TRBJ1-2
CSVFFGTNYGYTF
TGCAGCGTTTTCTTCGGGACTAACTATGGCTACACCTTC
>TRBV2|.|.|TRBJ2-7
CASSEGGAAYEQYF
TGTGCCAGCAGTGAAGGGGGGGCGGCCTACGAGCAGTACTTC
>TRBV29-1|many|.|TRBJ2-7
CSVTGLGIYEQYF
TGCAGCGTTACTGGACTGGGCATCTACGAGCAGTACTTC
>TRBV20-1|few|TRBD1|TRBJ1-1
CSAGTENTEAFF
TGCAGTGCTGGGACAGAAAACACTGAAGCTTTCTTT
>TRBV25-1|.|TRBD2|TRBJ2-3
CASSESTSGGTDTQYF
TGTGCCAGCAGTGAGTCTACTAGCGGGGGGACAGATACGCAGTATTTT
>TRBV12-3/TRBV12-4|.|.|TRBJ1-2
CATLTEIYGYTF
TGTGCCACTCTGACAGAAATTTATGGCTACACCTTC
>TRBV7-9|.|TRBD2|TRBJ2-6
CASSLADSGANVLTF
TGTGCCAGCAGCCTAGCGGACTCTGGGGCCAACGTCCTGACTTTC
>TRBV5-6|.|TRBD1|TRBJ1-1
CASSLGGTGTEAFF
TGTGCCAGCAGCTTGGGCGGGACAGGGACTGAAGCTTTCTTT
>TRBV4-1|.|TRBD1|TRBJ2-1
CASSQGTGPGNEQFF
TGCGCCAGCAGCCAAGGGACAGGCCCGGGCAATGAGCAGTTCTTC
>TRBV7-9|.|.|TRBJ1-2
CASSPTPRGPRGYTF
TGTGCCAGCAGCCCCACCCCCAGGGGTCCTCGGGGCTACACCTTC
>TRBV7-8|.|.|TRBJ1-5
CASSSRILGDQPQHF
TGTGCCAGCAGCTCACGAATATTGGGCGATCAGCCCCAGCATTTT
>TRBV6-1|many|.|TRBJ1-1
CASSPGGLEAFF
TGTGCCAGCAGCCCCGGAGGGCTTGAAGCTTTCTTT
>TRBV6-5|few|.|TRBJ2-7
CASSWRQLDEQYF
TGTGCCAGCAGTTGGCGACAGCTGGACGAGCAGTACTTC
>TRBV27|few|.|TRBJ2-5
CASSSGPSRFQETQYF
TGTGCCAGCAGTTCGGGGCCAAGCCGGTTCCAAGAGACCCAGTACTTC
>TRBV12-3/TRBV12-4|few|.|TRBJ1-2
CASSFSEGGRDGYTF
TGTGCCAGCAGTTTCTCTGAGGGGGGGCGTGATGGCTACACCTTC
>TRBV20-1|.|.|TRBJ1-1
CSARDPTGPMNTEAFF
TGCAGTGCTAGAGATCCCACAGGACCCATGAACACTGAAGCTTTCTTT
>TRBV7-9|.|.|TRBJ2-3
CASSSTEADTQYF
TGTGCCAGCAGCTCCACCGAAGCAGATACGCAGTATTTT
>TRBV20-1|.|.|TRBJ1-1
CSANPWEGAGTEAFF
TGCAGTGCAAACCCGTGGGAGGGCGCAGGCACTGAAGCTTTCTTT
>TRBV6-5|few|TRBD1|TRBJ1-1
CASSYILTGTGGTYTEAFF
TGTGCCAGCAGTTACATACTTACCGGGACAGGAGGGACGTACACTGAAGCTTTCTTT
>TRBV12-3/TRBV12-4|.|TRBD2|TRBJ2-3
CASSFGAGGPNTQYF
TGTGCCAGCAGTTTTGGGGCGGGGGGGCCAAATACGCAGTATTTT
>TRBV27|few|TRBD2|TRBJ2-5
CASISGGGSETQYF
TGTGCCAGCATCAGCGGGGGGGGCTCCGAGACCCAGTACTTC
>TRBV6-6|.|.|TRBJ2-7
CASLSDREAPYEQYF
TGTGCCAGCCTTAGCGATAGGGAGGCTCCCTACGAGCAGTACTTC
>TRBV6-6|.|TRBD1|TRBJ2-7
CASSKGQTTWQYF
TGTGCCAGCAGCAAGGGACAGACTACGTGGCAGTACTTC
>TRBV27|.|TRBD1|TRBJ1-6
CASNPGDSNSPLHF
TGTGCCAGCAACCCCGGGGACAGTAATTCACCCCTCCACTTT
>TRBV6-2/TRBV6-3|.|.|TRBJ2-5
CASTYAYSQETQYF
TGTGCCAGCACCTACGCATACAGCCAAGAGACCCAGTACTTC
>TRBV6-1|few|TRBD1|TRBJ1-1
CASSDWTGGNTEAFF
TGTGCCAGCAGTGATTGGACAGGGGGCAACACTGAAGCTTTCTTT